These 14 T cell receptor beta chains were sequenced from one sample in a study of T-cell reconstitution after alpha-beta-depleted transplantation in children. Unique molecular identifiers were used to barcode this TCRbeta library. TCRdb fed the PCR reads into MiXCR, producing one record per CDR3 protein. The sample yields about 980,000 distinct CDR3 sequences, about 29% seen once. Sequencing was performed on PBMCs, mostly from graft donor cells, taken 360 days after TCRalphabeta/CD19-depleted stem cell transplant. These receptors were collected from a boy in the first two years of life who had a stem cell transplant for SCID, so the T cells may come from the graft donor.

Only a few counts were recorded for this clonotype. The V call is TRBV29-1, the J call TRBJ2-5; 8 bases are a match to TRBD1. Germline CDR1 reads SQVTM; CDR2 reads ANQGSEA. The CDR3 consists of 12 residues. V gave up 6 bases and J gave up 3 bases; unmatched junction bases: 3. CDR3 sequence: CSVGQAKETQYF. Here the CDR3 DNA reads TGCAGCGTGGGACAGGCAAAAGAGACCCAGTACTTC.

This clonotype was picked up a small number of times. The chain links TRBV15 to TRBJ2-5; 13 bases line up with TRBD2. The V gene end was trimmed by 2 bases and the J gene end by 5 bases; junction bases not matched to a gene: 5. Germline-derived CDR1 and CDR2 are LNHNV and YYDKDF (reference sequence). The CDR3 has 16 residues. The CDR3 region is CATSRTSGGARETQYF. The DNA for the CDR3 is TGTGCCACCAGCAGAACTAGCGGGGGGGCCCGGGAGACCCAGTACTTC.

Only a few counts were recorded for this clonotype. The V and J genes are TRBV15 and TRBJ1-1; no firm D call. V shed 1 base and J shed 7 bases, with 10 bases lying between them. The CDR3 is 13 amino acids. The V gene's germline CDR1 is LNHNV and CDR2 YYDKDF (reference sequence). DNA for the CDR3: TGTGCCACCAGCAGAGCCATTCGGGGTGAAGCTTTCTTT. Translation: CATSRAIRGEAFF.

The table lists this clonotype with many counts. The chain couples TRBV5-1 to TRBJ2-6; D not certain. From germline, CDR1 is SGHRS and CDR2 YFSETQ. The CDR3 consists of 16 residues. V dropped 1 base and J dropped 0 bases, with 8 bases sitting between them. In nucleotides, the CDR3 is TGCGCCAGCAGCTTGCCTGATAGCTCTGGGGCCAACGTCCTGACTTTC. Translation gives CASSLPDSSGANVLTF.

V and J are TRBV12-3 or TRBV12-4 and TRBJ2-7; perhaps TRBD1 as D (5 bases). The CDR3 loop spans 13 amino acids. V was cut by 6 bases and J by 6 bases, with 15 bases left in between. The CDR3 DNA is TGTGCCAGCAGCAGGGCCCTTATGCCCGAGCAGTACTTC. It translates to CASSRALMPEQYF.

This clonotype turned up a few times. This sequence joins TRBV28 and TRBJ2-2; D assignment may be TRBD1 or TRBD2 (5 bases each). The CDR3 runs 15 residues. The germline V and J ends were trimmed by 3 bases and 5 bases, with 13 bases remaining between them. Germline V gene sequence: CDR1 MDHEN, CDR2 SYDVKM. CDR3 in amino acids: CASSFFRDGTGELFF. The CDR3 DNA reads TGTGCCAGCAGTTTTTTTCGGGACGGTACCGGGGAGCTGTTTTTT.

This clonotype was detected only a few times. The chain couples TRBV25-1 to TRBJ1-4, with D tentatively TRBD1 (6 bases). Deletions cut 4 bases from V and 12 bases from J, with 24 bases between. CDR1 MGHDK and CDR2 SYGVNS come from the germline V gene. This CDR3 contains 16 residues. The CDR3 DNA reads TGTGCCAGCAGTGGGACAGAGGCCACCAATCACTTGGAACTGTTTTTT. Its translation is CASSGTEATNHLELFF. The whole variable domain, remainder taken from reference TRBV25-1 and TRBJ1-4, is EADIYQTPRYLVIGTGKKITLECSQTMGHDKMYWYQQDPGMELHLIHYSYGVNSTEKGDLSSESTVSRIRTEHFPLTLESARPSHTSQYLCASSGTEATNHLELFFGSGTQLSVL.

This clonotype occurred once. The chain couples TRBV27 to TRBJ2-2; the D gene is possibly TRBD2 (5 bases). This CDR3 has 15 residues. Germline V lookup: CDR1 MNHEY, CDR2 SMNVEV (reference sequence). Trimming took 1 base from V and 6 from J, leaving 12 bases between them. CDR3 residues: CASSLWRIRAGELFF. DNA for the CDR3: TGTGCCAGCAGTTTATGGAGGATTAGGGCCGGGGAGCTGTTTTTT.

This rearrangement joins TRBV14 to TRBJ2-7, with 7 bases aligning to TRBD1. V was clipped by 5 bases and J by 2 bases; unmatched bases: 6. The CDR3 runs 14 residues. Germline-derived CDR1 and CDR2 are SGHDN and FVKESK. In DNA, the CDR3 is TGTGCCAGCAGCAAAAACAGGGGCCCCTACGAGCAGTACTTC. This gives the protein CASSKNRGPYEQYF.

This clonotype was counted many times. V gene TRBV29-1 combines with J gene TRBJ1-1; D not certain. This CDR3 contains 14 residues. Trimming removed 2 bases from V and 0 bases from J, with 10 bases in between. CDR1 is SQVTM, CDR2 ANQGSEA, per germline. CDR3 in DNA: TGCAGCGTTGAACAGCCCGGACTGAACACTGAAGCTTTCTTT. Translated, it gives CSVEQPGLNTEAFF.

This clonotype occurred a few times. V is TRBV2 and J is TRBJ1-2, with a weak D call TRBD1 (5 bases). Germline V lookup: CDR1 SNHLY, CDR2 FYNNEI. V was pared by 3 bases and J by 6 bases, with 8 bases between. The CDR3 is made up of 12 amino acids. The CDR3 loop is CASSDREDGYTF. CDR3 nucleotides: TGTGCCAGCAGTGACAGGGAGGATGGCTACACCTTC.

The rearrangement links TRBV7-2 to TRBJ2-3, with 7 positions matching TRBD1. The V and J ends lost 5 bases and 1 base, in that order; junction bases with no gene match: 9. The length of the CDR3 is 16 residues. The germline V gene encodes CDR1 SGHTA and CDR2 FQGNSA. The CDR3 is CASSLRTGERTDTQYF. As DNA, the CDR3 is TGTGCCAGCAGCCTAAGAACAGGGGAGCGCACAGATACGCAGTATTTT.

This clonotype was seen a handful of times. The chain employs TRBV4-3 and TRBJ2-3; the D is unclear. CDR3 size: 15 residues. Trimming left V 5 bases short and J 2 bases short, with 14 bases between. Germline CDR1 reads LGHNA; CDR2 reads YSLEER. This CDR3 reads CASSGDWAYTDTQYF. The DNA of the CDR3 is TGCGCCAGCAGCGGGGATTGGGCCTACACAGATACGCAGTATTTT.

This sequence joins TRBV29-1 and TRBJ2-5; a possible D gene is TRBD1 (5 bases). The V and J ends lost 5 bases and 4 bases respectively, with 11 bases between them. The germline V gene encodes CDR1 SQVTM and CDR2 ANQGSEA. There are 12 residues in the CDR3. As DNA, the CDR3 is TGCAGCGTTCGCAGGGATCGAGAGACCCAGTACTTC. It is translated as CSVRRDRETQYF.